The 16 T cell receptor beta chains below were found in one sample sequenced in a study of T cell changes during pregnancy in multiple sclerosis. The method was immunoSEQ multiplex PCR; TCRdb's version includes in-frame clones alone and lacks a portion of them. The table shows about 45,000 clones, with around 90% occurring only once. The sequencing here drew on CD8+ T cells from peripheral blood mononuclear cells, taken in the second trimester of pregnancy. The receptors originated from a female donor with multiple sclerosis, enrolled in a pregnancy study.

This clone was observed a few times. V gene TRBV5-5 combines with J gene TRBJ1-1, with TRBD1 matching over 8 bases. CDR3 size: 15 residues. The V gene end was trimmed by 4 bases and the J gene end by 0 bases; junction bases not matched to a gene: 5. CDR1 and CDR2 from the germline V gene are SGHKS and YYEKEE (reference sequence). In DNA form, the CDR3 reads TGTGCCAGCAGCGGTACAGGGGGTATGAACACTGAAGCTTTCTTT. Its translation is CASSGTGGMNTEAFF.

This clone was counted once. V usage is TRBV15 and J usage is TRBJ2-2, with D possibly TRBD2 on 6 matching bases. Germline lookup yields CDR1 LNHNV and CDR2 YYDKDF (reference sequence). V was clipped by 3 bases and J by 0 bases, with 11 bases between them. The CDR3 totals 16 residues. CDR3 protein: CATSSFSGPNTGELFF. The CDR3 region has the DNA TGTGCCACCAGCAGCTTTAGCGGACCGAACACCGGGGAGCTGTTTTTT. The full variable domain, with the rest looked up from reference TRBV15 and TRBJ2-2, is DAMVIQNPRYQVTQFGKPVTLSCSQTLNHNVMYWYQQKSSQAPKLLFHYYDKDFNNEADTPDNFQSRRPNTSFCFLDIRSPGLGDTAMYLCATSSFSGPNTGELFFGEGSRLTVL.

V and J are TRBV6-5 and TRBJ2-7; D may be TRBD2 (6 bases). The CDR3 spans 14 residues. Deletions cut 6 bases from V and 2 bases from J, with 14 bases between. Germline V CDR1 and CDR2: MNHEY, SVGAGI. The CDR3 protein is CASSPSEGPYEQYF. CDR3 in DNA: TGTGCCAGCAGCCCTAGCGAAGGGCCCTACGAGCAGTACTTC.

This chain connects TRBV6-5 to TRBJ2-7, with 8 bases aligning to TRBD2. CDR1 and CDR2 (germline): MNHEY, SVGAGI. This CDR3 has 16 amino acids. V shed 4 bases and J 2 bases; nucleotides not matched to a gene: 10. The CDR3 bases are TGTGCCAGCAGTTCTCGCGGGGGGCTCGCGACCTACGAGCAGTACTTC. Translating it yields CASSSRGGLATYEQYF.

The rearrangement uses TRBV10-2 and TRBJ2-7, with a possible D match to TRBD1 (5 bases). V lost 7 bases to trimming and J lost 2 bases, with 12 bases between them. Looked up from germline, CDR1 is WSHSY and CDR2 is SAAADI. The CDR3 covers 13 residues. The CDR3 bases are TGCGCCAGCACCCCGACAGCACCCTACGAGCAGTACTTC. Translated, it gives CASTPTAPYEQYF.

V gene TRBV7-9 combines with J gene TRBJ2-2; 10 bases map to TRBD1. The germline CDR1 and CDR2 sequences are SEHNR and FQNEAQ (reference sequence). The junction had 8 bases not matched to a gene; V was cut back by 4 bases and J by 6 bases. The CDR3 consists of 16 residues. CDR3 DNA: TGTGCCAGCAGCTCACCGGGACAGGGGCTACCCGGGGAGCTGTTTTTT. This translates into CASSSPGQGLPGELFF.

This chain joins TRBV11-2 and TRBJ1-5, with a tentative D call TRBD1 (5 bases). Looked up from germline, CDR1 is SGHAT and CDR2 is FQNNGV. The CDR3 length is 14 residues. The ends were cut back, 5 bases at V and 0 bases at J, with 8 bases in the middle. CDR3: CASSPRDSNQPQHF. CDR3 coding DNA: TGTGCCAGCAGCCCCAGGGATAGCAATCAGCCCCAGCATTTT.

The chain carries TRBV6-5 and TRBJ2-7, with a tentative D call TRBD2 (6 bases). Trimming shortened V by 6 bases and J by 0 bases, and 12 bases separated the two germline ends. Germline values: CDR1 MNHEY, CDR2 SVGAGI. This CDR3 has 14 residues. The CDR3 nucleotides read TGTGCCAGCAGCCGGCGGGACCCCTCCTACGAGCAGTACTTC. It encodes CASSRRDPSYEQYF.

The CDR3 sequence is CASSRSGGGSYNEQFF. CDR3 sequence (DNA): TGTGCCAGCAGCCGAAGCGGGGGGGGGTCCTACAATGAGCAGTTCTTC. The gene calls are TRBV9 and TRBJ2-1, with 10 bases matching TRBD2. Germline V gene data show CDR1 as SGDLS and CDR2 as YYNGEE. The J segment lost 1 base and the V segment lost 4 bases, leaving 5 bases of the junction unmatched. The CDR3 contains 16 residues.

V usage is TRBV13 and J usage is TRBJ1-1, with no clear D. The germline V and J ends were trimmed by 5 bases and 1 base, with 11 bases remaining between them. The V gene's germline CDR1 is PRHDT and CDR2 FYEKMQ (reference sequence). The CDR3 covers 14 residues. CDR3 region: CASSRGKGNTEAFF. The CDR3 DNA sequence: TGTGCCAGCAGCAGAGGAAAAGGGAACACTGAAGCTTTCTTT. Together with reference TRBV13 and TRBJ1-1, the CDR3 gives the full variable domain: AAGVIQSPRHLIKEKRETATLKCYPIPRHDTVYWYQQGPGQDPQFLISFYEKMQSDKGSIPDRFSAQQFSDYHSELNMSSLELGDSALYFCASSRGKGNTEAFFGQGTRLTVV.

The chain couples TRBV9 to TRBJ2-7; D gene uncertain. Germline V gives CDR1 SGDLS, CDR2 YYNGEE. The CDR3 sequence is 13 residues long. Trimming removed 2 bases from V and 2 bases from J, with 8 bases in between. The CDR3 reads CASSVDNPYEQYF. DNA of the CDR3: TGTGCCAGCAGCGTCGACAACCCCTACGAGCAGTACTTC.

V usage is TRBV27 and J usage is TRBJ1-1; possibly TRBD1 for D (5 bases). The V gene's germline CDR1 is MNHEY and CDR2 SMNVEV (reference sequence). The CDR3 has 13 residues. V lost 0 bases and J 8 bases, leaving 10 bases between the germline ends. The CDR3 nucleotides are TGTGCCAGCAGTTTATCGGCAGGGCGGGAAGCTTTCTTT. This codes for CASSLSAGREAFF.

The CDR3 nucleotides read TGCGCCAGCAGCTTGGAAGGTTTCCAGGGTAAATACTTC. Encoded protein: CASSLEGFQGKYF. The genes are TRBV5-1 and TRBJ2-7; D may be TRBD1 (5 bases). Per germline, CDR1 SGHRS and CDR2 YFSETQ. The CDR3 extends over 13 amino acids. V was trimmed by 0 bases and J by 13 bases, leaving 17 bases between them.

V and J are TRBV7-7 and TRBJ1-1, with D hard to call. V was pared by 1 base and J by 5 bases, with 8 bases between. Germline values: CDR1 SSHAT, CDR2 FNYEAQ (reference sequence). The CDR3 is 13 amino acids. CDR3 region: CASSLEFLTEAFF. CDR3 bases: TGTGCCAGCAGCTTAGAATTTCTGACTGAAGCTTTCTTT.

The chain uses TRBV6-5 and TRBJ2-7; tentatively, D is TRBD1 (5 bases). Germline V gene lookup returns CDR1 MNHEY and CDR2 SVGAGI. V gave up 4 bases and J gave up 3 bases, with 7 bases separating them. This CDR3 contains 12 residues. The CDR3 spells CASSFQGYEQYF. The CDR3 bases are TGTGCCAGCAGTTTTCAGGGCTACGAGCAGTACTTC.

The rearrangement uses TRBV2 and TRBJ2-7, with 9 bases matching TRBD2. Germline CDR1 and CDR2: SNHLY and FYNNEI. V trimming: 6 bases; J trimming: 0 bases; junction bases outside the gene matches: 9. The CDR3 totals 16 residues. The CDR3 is CASRGTAGGSSYEQYF. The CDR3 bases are TGTGCCAGCAGAGGGACAGCGGGAGGCTCCTCCTACGAGCAGTACTTC.